This is a list of T cell receptor beta chains from one sample in a study of T cells in Graves' hyperthyroidism and ophthalmopathy. One entry per CDR3 protein, called by TCRdb with MiXCR from the multiplex PCR reads. The table lists more than 500,000 distinct CDR3 sequences, roughly 15% of them singletons. What was sequenced was blood. The receptors come from a woman in her thirties or forties with Graves' hyperthyroidism. Each CDR3 is given with its conserved first and last residue. The order of the fields is J gene, D gene, V gene, CDR3 protein. D genes are given only for firm matches.

TRBJ1-1,-,TRBV30,CAWSPLGSGLIEAFF
TRBJ2-1,TRBD2,TRBV6-5,CASSYSRASGNGEQFF
TRBJ2-2,TRBD2,TRBV7-8,CASSAPYSGKSTGELFF
TRBJ1-4,-,TRBV9,CASSQDGGHEKLFF
TRBJ2-3,-,TRBV5-1,CASSLEQFWEMNTQYF
TRBJ1-2,-,TRBV29-1,CSVWDEDRDTPRKYYGYTF
TRBJ1-2,-,TRBV11-1,CASSPTKSEGGYTF
TRBJ2-2,-,TRBV18,CASQRGSAITGELFF
TRBJ2-3,-,TRBV6-1,CASSAEGSGDTQYF
TRBJ1-1,TRBD1,TRBV6-2/TRBV6-3,CASSQDRSSMNTEAFF
TRBJ1-5,-,TRBV6-1,CASNSGTRVIQPQHF
TRBJ2-2,-,TRBV20-1,CSGRGRYTGELFF
TRBJ1-1,TRBD1,TRBV12-3/TRBV12-4,CASSQQTGNEAFF
TRBJ1-5,-,TRBV30,CAWSLGFQPQHF
TRBJ2-7,-,TRBV5-5,CASSLVGDGSPIEQYF
TRBJ2-5,TRBD2,TRBV20-1,CSATSGGEETQYF
TRBJ2-3,TRBD2,TRBV19,CASSERAGGPDTQYF
TRBJ2-5,TRBD2,TRBV20-1,CSAHGTSGAWTQYF
TRBJ1-2,TRBD1,TRBV25-1,CASSEAGGGYTF
TRBJ2-1,TRBD2,TRBV29-1,CSVISGSEQSYNEQFF
TRBJ2-7,TRBD1,TRBV24-1,CATSGPGQGYEQYF
TRBJ2-1,-,TRBV5-1,CASSSDSRNEQFF
TRBJ2-4,-,TRBV19,CASSTTGALAKNIQYF
TRBJ2-1,-,TRBV3-1,CASSQEGSSYNERFF
TRBJ2-7,-,TRBV19,CASAKTPGSPYEQYF
TRBJ2-7,TRBD2,TRBV28,CASSFGLAGGPHEQYF
TRBJ1-1,-,TRBV3-1,CASTKMGGAGTEAFF
TRBJ2-1,-,TRBV20-1,CSALARLNPYNEQFF
TRBJ2-3,-,TRBV30,CAWMRGSTDTQYF
TRBJ2-1,-,TRBV27,CASSPFASPYSGNNEQFF
TRBJ2-3,TRBD2,TRBV29-1,CSASGLAESDTQYF
TRBJ2-5,TRBD2,TRBV27,CASSPAGVWETQYF
TRBJ2-7,TRBD1,TRBV30,CAWKRDRAYEQYF
TRBJ1-2,-,TRBV25-1,CASSESGGVYGYTF
TRBJ2-6,-,TRBV6-1,CASTAPQGTGSFSGANVLTF
TRBJ2-1,TRBD2,TRBV15,CATSTGLAGPHEQFF
TRBJ2-7,-,TRBV7-2,CASSLGLGSGYEQYF
TRBJ2-7,TRBD2,TRBV20-1,CSARLTSGSAPYYEQYF
TRBJ1-2,-,TRBV18,CASSQSRSNYGYTF
TRBJ2-4,TRBD2,TRBV6-1,CASSIAGFHIQYF
TRBJ2-1,TRBD2,TRBV6-1,CASSEVGETSGYNEQFF
TRBJ2-5,TRBD2,TRBV19,CASSLLGLAGNGARYF
TRBJ2-3,TRBD2,TRBV2,CASSESLGRGADTQYF
TRBJ2-3,TRBD2,TRBV12-3/TRBV12-4,CASSRTSGNTDTQYF
TRBJ2-1,TRBD2,TRBV7-9,CASSLDNGRLYNEQFF
TRBJ1-2,-,TRBV3-1,CASSQEGRGGGYTF
TRBJ1-6,TRBD1,TRBV7-8,CASSSQGAPYNSPLHF
TRBJ1-1,TRBD1,TRBV15,CATSEDRGETEAFF